This T cell receptor beta chain was identified in a study of radiotherapy plus CTLA-4 blockade in lung cancer. Study at large: Among all patients, 15% to 20% showed objective responses, while 30% to 35% had disease control. General study results and limits: Expansion in blood of tumor-derived TCR clones was seen after radiotherapy plus ipilimumab. Strongest reported response predictors: early blood clone changes and post-radiation interferon-beta.

Participants had chemo-refractory metastatic non-small-cell lung cancer and were treated with focal radiation plus ipilimumab CTLA-4 blockade. Assay: immunoSEQ multiplex PCR; the TCRdb copy retains only in-frame clones and omits some. The sample includes over 30,000 clones, approximately 75% of them seen just once. CDR1 is WNHNN, CDR2 SYGVQD, per germline (reference sequence). The CDR3 has 18 amino acids. With regard to this clone: The antigen remains unidentified. A junction boundary mismatches the germline segment, possibly from a read error.

J is TRBJ2-5 and V is TRBV10-1; 8 bases match TRBD2. The material sequenced was peripheral blood, taken from a patient treated with radiotherapy plus ipilimumab. This receptor was taken from a human donor with non-small cell lung cancer that progressed on radiotherapy plus ipilimumab. CDR3 DNA sequence: TGCGCCAGCAGTGAGTCGACCGGAGCGGGGGCCCACCAGGAGACCCAGTACTTC. Its translation: CASSESTGAGAHQETQYF.